This T cell receptor beta chain was sequenced for a study of blood T cell repertoires in COVID-19. About the research overall: Sites across the United States, Italy and Spain contributed samples from acute and convalescent COVID-19.

Germline V gives CDR1 MRHNA, CDR2 SNTAGT. The CDR3 is made up of 16 amino acids. V dropped 8 bases and J dropped 12; count of bases not matched to a gene: 14. Libraries were prepared by immunoSEQ multiplex PCR; TCRdb keeps only in-frame clonotypes and omits some of them. The table records over 250,000 clones, about 80% of them present only once. V and J are TRBV6-4 and TRBJ2-4, with 15 bases that match TRBD2. Material for sequencing was peripheral blood. The sequence was obtained from a woman aged 50 to 60 who had recovered from COVID-19. CDR3 bases: TGTGCCAGCGGCCCCGGGACTAGCGGGGGGACAGTTCATCAGTACTTC. Protein product: CASGPGTSGGTVHQYF.